This TCR beta chain comes out of a study of cytomegalovirus exposure and HLA in healthy donors. The study's findings and limits: With high specificity and sensitivity, the classifier reportedly diagnosed cytomegalovirus status.

Profiling relied on immunoSEQ multiplex PCR, and the TCRdb table lists in-frame clones only, not all of them. Of 110,000 to 150,000 clones in the sample, 91% were seen once. For this clone: Its antigen remains unknown.

The sequencing input was PBMCs. The clonotype originates from a man between 18 and 29 years old in good health and CMV-seronegative.

The CDR3 region is CAISRTGGAPHFRYGYTF. The CDR3 nucleotides are TGTGCCATCAGTAGAACAGGGGGCGCTCCCCACTTTAGGTATGGCTACACCTTC. V is TRBV10-3 and J is TRBJ1-2; 9 nucleotides line up with TRBD1. The V segment lost 5 bases and the J segment 5 bases; nucleotides outside the gene matches: 18. The CDR3 covers 18 residues. Germline V gene lookup returns CDR1 ENHRY and CDR2 SYGVKD.